This T cell receptor beta chain was sequenced during a study of blood T cell repertoires in COVID-19. Study overall: T cells, B-cell-depleted T cells, or PBMCs supplied cDNA or gDNA.

How the authors handled the data: How many nucleated cells were present was estimated from reference gene primer amplification. Sequenced by immunoSEQ multiplex PCR; TCRdb stores in-frame clones only, minus some. The V and J calls and clone size were taken over from that table, and D and trimming were inferred from the DNA. The sample contains approximately 50,000 clones, more than 80% of which appear only once. This receptor was identified in a man aged 60-69 years with acute or convalescent COVID-19. The material sequenced was peripheral blood.

The CDR3, as DNA: TGTCGATTCGGCTCCAGAGGTGGCTACACCTTC. Its protein is CRFGSRGGYTF. The rearrangement uses TRBV19 and TRBJ1-2; no definite D call. The germline V gene has CDR1 LNHDA and CDR2 SQIVND (reference sequence). CDR3 length: 11 residues.